This T cell receptor beta chain emerged from a study of T cell changes during pregnancy in multiple sclerosis. Profiled with immunoSEQ multiplex PCR; TCRdb holds only in-frame clones, not every one. The sample contains 57,000 or so clones, around 90% of which appear only once. This CDR3 region has 13 residues. CDR1 is SGDLS and CDR2 is YYNGEE in the germline V gene. V lost 7 bases and J lost 8, with 16 bases in between. The TCR originated in a female donor in good health, enrolled as a control in a pregnancy study. The gene calls are TRBV9 and TRBJ2-1; tentative D call: TRBD2 (5 bases). The sequencing used peripheral blood, collected after pregnancy. The CDR3 sequence is CASEGPPSYEQFF. CDR3 DNA sequence: TGTGCCAGCGAGGGTCCTCCTAGCTATGAGCAGTTCTTC.